What follows are 21 T cell receptor beta chains derived from one specimen sequenced in a study of neoadjuvant nivolumab and ipilimumab in lung cancer. The data were produced by immunoSEQ multiplex PCR, yet TCRdb's version contains in-frame clones alone and is incomplete. The data contain some 1,500 clones, roughly 86% of them singletons. Here the sequenced sample was adjacent normal lung tissue, taken after neoadjuvant nivolumab, alone or with ipilimumab, at or shortly before surgery. The origin of the receptors is an adult with non-small cell lung cancer.

The rearrangement joins TRBV5-6 to TRBJ1-4; a possible D gene is TRBD1 (6 bases). Trimming took 0 bases from V and 7 from J, leaving 13 bases between them. The CDR3 length is 15 residues. CDR1 is SGHDT, CDR2 YYEEEE, per germline. DNA of the CDR3: TGTGCCAGCAGCTTGGTCGACAGGTCTGGTGAAAAACTGTTTTTT. Translating gives CASSLVDRSGEKLFF.

The J gene is TRBJ1-2, the V gene TRBV18, with D tentatively TRBD1 (5 bases). From germline, CDR1 is KGHSH and CDR2 LQKENI. The CDR3 extends over 15 amino acids. The V and J ends lost 3 bases and 4 bases respectively, with 15 bases between them. Written as DNA, the CDR3 is TGTGCCAGCTCACCGGAGCTGGGGGGTGCCTATGGCTACACCTTC. Protein product: CASSPELGGAYGYTF.

The chain recombines TRBV11-2 with TRBJ1-1, with TRBD1 as a possible D gene (6 bases). The CDR3 sequence is 14 residues long. Trimming cost V 1 base and J 4 bases, with 10 bases left between them. CDR1 is SGHAT, CDR2 FQNNGV, per germline. The CDR3 coding sequence is TGTGCCAGCAGCTTAGGTCAGGGGAGCACTGAAGCTTTCTTT. This translates into CASSLGQGSTEAFF.

The chain carries TRBV7-9 and TRBJ2-1; 7 bases agree with TRBD1. V lost 4 bases and J lost 7; bases outside the gene matches: 10. CDR1 SEHNR and CDR2 FQNEAQ come from the germline V gene (reference sequence). CDR3 length: 15 amino acids. CDR3 nucleotides: TGTGCCAGCAGCTCCCAGGGGGTTTTTAGGAATGAGCAGTTCTTC. Residues: CASSSQGVFRNEQFF.

The chain couples TRBV5-6 to TRBJ1-2, with TRBD1 as a possible D gene (5 bases). The CDR3 totals 17 residues. Germline loops: CDR1 SGHDT, CDR2 YYEEEE. V was cut by 2 bases and J by 4 bases, with 21 bases left in between. The CDR3 reads CASSFLLSTDSSYGYTF. CDR3 DNA: TGTGCCAGCAGCTTTCTACTGTCGACAGATTCTTCCTATGGCTACACCTTC.

This chain links TRBV7-9 with TRBJ1-2; TRBD1 agrees at 12 bases. V was pared by 2 bases and J by 7 bases, with 5 bases of the junction left unmatched. In germline, CDR1 is SEHNR, CDR2 FQNEAQ (reference sequence). This CDR3 is built from 15 residues. The chain's CDR3 is CASSLTGQGALGYTF. CDR3 sequence (DNA): TGTGCCAGCAGCTTAACGGGACAGGGGGCACTTGGCTACACCTTC. Full variable domain (remainder filled in from reference TRBV7-9 and TRBJ1-2): DTGVSQNPRHKITKRGQNVTFRCDPISEHNRLYWYRQTLGQGPEFLTYFQNEAQLEKSRLLSDRFSAERPKGSFSTLEIQRTEQGDSAMYLCASSLTGQGALGYTFGSGTRLTVV.

The rearrangement joins TRBV4-2 to TRBJ1-4; TRBD1 matches 8 bases. Germline V gives CDR1 LGHNA, CDR2 YNFKEQ. V lost 4 bases, J lost 7 bases, and 8 bases stayed unmatched. CDR3 length: 15 amino acids. The CDR3 bases are TGTGCCAGCAGCCCGGGGACAGGCCCGGTTGAAAAACTGTTTTTT. Amino acid sequence: CASSPGTGPVEKLFF.

The chain has TRBV7-2 and TRBJ2-5; TRBD2 agrees at 8 bases. Germline values: CDR1 SGHTA, CDR2 FQGNSA. This CDR3 is 15 amino acids long. After removal of 1 base from V and 4 bases from J, the junction contained 5 bases not matched to a gene. CDR3 residues: CASSLGAGGLETQYF. The DNA of the CDR3 is TGTGCCAGCAGCTTAGGTGCGGGGGGTCTAGAGACCCAGTACTTC.

The chain couples TRBV2 to TRBJ2-7; 9 bases match TRBD1. The trim removed 6 bases at V and 3 bases at J, leaving 9 bases unmatched. Germline values: CDR1 SNHLY, CDR2 FYNNEI. CDR3 length: 15 amino acids. In nucleotides, the CDR3 is TGTGCCAGCAGCTCTTCCGGGACAGGGCTCTACGAGCAGTACTTC. As protein: CASSSSGTGLYEQYF.

The V call is TRBV15, the J call TRBJ1-1; maybe TRBD1 (6 bases). There are 15 residues in the CDR3. The germline V gene encodes CDR1 LNHNV and CDR2 YYDKDF (reference sequence). Between the trimmed V and J ends, which lost 3 bases and 11 bases, there was a span of 22 bases. The chain's CDR3 is CATSRPNGGAPRAFF. The CDR3 region has the DNA TGTGCCACCAGCAGGCCAAACGGGGGGGCCCCCCGGGCTTTCTTT.

The rearrangement joins TRBV5-5 to TRBJ2-1, with TRBD2 matching over 9 bases. Per germline, CDR1 SGHKS and CDR2 YYEKEE (reference sequence). V lost 4 bases, J lost 7 bases, and 18 bases stayed unmatched. The CDR3 spans 18 residues. The CDR3 is CASSPTAIAGVRGNEQFF. The CDR3 DNA follows: TGTGCCAGCAGCCCGACGGCGATAGCGGGGGTGCGGGGAAATGAGCAGTTCTTC. The full variable domain, completed using reference TRBV5-5 and TRBJ2-1, is DAGVTQSPTHLIKTRGQQVTLRCSPISGHKSVSWYQQVLGQGPQFIFQYYEKEERGRGNFPDRFSARQFPNYSSELNVNALLLGDSALYLCASSPTAIAGVRGNEQFFGPGTRLTVL.

The chain links TRBV6-5 to TRBJ1-2; weak D call: TRBD1 (5 bases). V was pared by 5 bases and J by 4 bases, with 14 bases between. Germline V gene sequence: CDR1 MNHEY, CDR2 SVGAGI. The CDR3 sequence is 14 residues long. The CDR3: CASSPRDVFYGYTF. CDR3 nucleotide sequence: TGTGCCAGCAGTCCCCGGGACGTATTCTATGGCTACACCTTC.

The J gene is TRBJ2-7, the V gene TRBV6-1; D may be TRBD1 or TRBD2 (5 bases each). V lost 2 bases, J lost 7 bases, and 18 bases lay in between. The CDR3 is made up of 15 amino acids. CDR1 is MNHNS, CDR2 SASEGT, per germline. CDR3 nucleotides: TGTGCCAGCAGTGAATGGCAGGGACCCCCCCATGAGCAGTACTTC. Translating it yields CASSEWQGPPHEQYF.

The J gene is TRBJ1-5, the V gene TRBV2; D is possibly TRBD1 (6 bases). The V and J ends lost 1 base and 7 bases respectively, with 14 bases between them. There are 15 residues in the CDR3. Germline-derived CDR1 and CDR2 are SNHLY and FYNNEI. In DNA, the CDR3 is TGTGCCAGCAGTGAAGAGGGGGGTTTGGTGCAGCCCCAGCATTTT. Its protein is CASSEEGGLVQPQHF.

This sequence joins TRBV5-1 and TRBJ2-3; 12 bases line up with TRBD2. The CDR3 is 16 amino acids. The junction had 4 bases not matched to a gene; V was cut back by 4 bases and J by 1 base. Per germline, CDR1 SGHRS and CDR2 YFSETQ. The CDR3 nucleotides are TGCGCCAGCAGCCCCAGGACTAGCGGGGGCACAGATACGCAGTATTTT. As protein: CASSPRTSGGTDTQYF.

This chain connects TRBV15 to TRBJ2-2; D gene unclear. Germline V gene sequence: CDR1 LNHNV, CDR2 YYDKDF (reference sequence). The CDR3 contains 14 residues. V lost 0 bases and J lost 6, with 8 bases in between. CDR3: CATSRDKQPGELFF. CDR3 bases: TGTGCCACCAGCAGAGATAAGCAGCCCGGGGAGCTGTTTTTT.

The chain employs TRBV7-2 and TRBJ2-3; D is unclear. In germline, CDR1 is SGHTA, CDR2 FQGNSA. V dropped 5 bases and J dropped 2 bases, with 5 bases sitting between them. This CDR3 spans 12 amino acids. In DNA form, the CDR3 reads TGTGCCAGCAGCCCCTTCACAGATACGCAGTATTTT. Translating it yields CASSPFTDTQYF.

V gene TRBV4-1 combines with J gene TRBJ1-5; perhaps TRBD1 as D (5 bases). Germline CDR1 is MGHRA and CDR2 is YSYEKL. CDR3 size: 14 residues. Trimming removed 2 bases from V and 2 bases from J, with 7 bases in between. In nucleotides, the CDR3 is TGCGCCAGCAGCCAACAAGGGGGCAATCAGCCCCAGCATTTT. Residues: CASSQQGGNQPQHF.

V gene TRBV9 combines with J gene TRBJ1-3; TRBD1 might be the D (6 bases). Germline V gene data show CDR1 as SGDLS and CDR2 as YYNGEE. CDR3 length equals 18 residues. V lost 0 bases, J lost 0 bases, and 16 bases lay in between. The CDR3 DNA is TGTGCCAGCAGCGTAGCTGGGCAGGGACAAGGCTCTGGAAACACCATATATTTT. The encoded protein is CASSVAGQGQGSGNTIYF.

The chain links TRBV5-1 to TRBJ2-7; TRBD2 agrees at 9 bases. This CDR3 region has 17 residues. Germline V gives CDR1 SGHRS, CDR2 YFSETQ. Losses at the gene ends were 4 bases for V and 1 base for J; bases not matched to a gene: 12. CDR3 region: CASSPQPRTSASYEQYF. Here the CDR3 DNA reads TGCGCCAGCAGCCCACAGCCCAGGACTAGCGCATCCTACGAGCAGTACTTC.

The chain recombines TRBV5-8 with TRBJ1-1, with D uncertain. Germline CDR1 is SGHTS and CDR2 is YDEGEE. The CDR3 consists of 12 residues. V dropped 4 bases and J dropped 9 bases, with 13 bases sitting between them. The CDR3 loop is CASSHPPGQAFF. The DNA for the CDR3 is TGTGCCAGCAGCCATCCACCCGGGCAAGCTTTCTTT.